The 5 T cell receptor beta chains below were found in one sample sequenced in a study of blood T cell repertoires in COVID-19 (dated by TCRdb to 2020 to 2022). The library was generated by the immunoSEQ multiplex PCR assay. TCRdb took over this immuneACCESS table, retaining in-frame rearrangements with V and J assigned. Such tables are incomplete; in checked studies, under half of the missing clones stem from an unresolved V gene, and the remainder is unexplained. This sample lists some 250,000 clones; about 80% were detected once. The ten top clones hold 3.3% of the sample. The specimen was peripheral blood. Receptor source: a woman aged 80 or over with acute or convalescent COVID-19.

The V gene is TRBV11-2, the J gene TRBJ1-3; no firm D call. V shed 2 bases and J shed 1 base, with 6 bases lying between them. This CDR3 has 14 amino acids. Germline V CDR1 and CDR2: SGHAT, FQNNGV. The CDR3 is CASSLLSSGNTIYF. CDR3 sequence (DNA): TGTGCCAGCAGCTTACTGTCTTCTGGAAACACCATATATTTT.

The chain carries TRBV27 and TRBJ1-5; D might be TRBD1 (6 bases). V gave up 4 bases and J gave up 2 bases, with 24 bases separating them. The CDR3 covers 19 residues. Germline values: CDR1 MNHEY, CDR2 SMNVEV (reference sequence). CDR3 coding DNA: TGTGCCAGCAGTTCCATAGGGGGGGTGGTTCTCGTTGGCAATCAGCCCCAGCATTTT. Residues: CASSSIGGVVLVGNQPQHF.

The rearrangement joins TRBV9 to TRBJ1-1, with a possible D match to TRBD1 (5 bases). V gave up 3 bases and J gave up 0 bases, with 9 bases separating them. Germline V CDR1 and CDR2: SGDLS, YYNGEE. This CDR3 is built from 14 residues. Written as DNA, the CDR3 is TGTGCCAGCAGCGCTGGGGGGATGAACACTGAAGCTTTCTTT. Translating it yields CASSAGGMNTEAFF.

This clone has a handful of counts. V and J are TRBV18 and TRBJ1-5, with TRBD1 matching over 9 bases. Germline CDR1 KGHSH, CDR2 LQKENI. The CDR3 consists of 16 residues. V lost 5 bases to trimming and J lost 2 bases; unmatched junction nucleotides: 7. In DNA form, the CDR3 reads TGTGCCAGCTCAGCCCGACAGGGGGAGGGCAATCAGCCCCAGCATTTT. Translating it yields CASSARQGEGNQPQHF.

The chain employs TRBV9 and TRBJ2-3; 11 positions match TRBD2. The CDR3 sequence is 15 residues long. Germline V gene sequence: CDR1 SGDLS, CDR2 YYNGEE. The V and J ends lost 2 bases and 4 bases, in that order; junction bases with no gene match: 3. The DNA for the CDR3 is TGTGCCAGCAGCGTCCGTAGCGGGGGGGCAGATACGCAGTATTTT. This translates into CASSVRSGGADTQYF.